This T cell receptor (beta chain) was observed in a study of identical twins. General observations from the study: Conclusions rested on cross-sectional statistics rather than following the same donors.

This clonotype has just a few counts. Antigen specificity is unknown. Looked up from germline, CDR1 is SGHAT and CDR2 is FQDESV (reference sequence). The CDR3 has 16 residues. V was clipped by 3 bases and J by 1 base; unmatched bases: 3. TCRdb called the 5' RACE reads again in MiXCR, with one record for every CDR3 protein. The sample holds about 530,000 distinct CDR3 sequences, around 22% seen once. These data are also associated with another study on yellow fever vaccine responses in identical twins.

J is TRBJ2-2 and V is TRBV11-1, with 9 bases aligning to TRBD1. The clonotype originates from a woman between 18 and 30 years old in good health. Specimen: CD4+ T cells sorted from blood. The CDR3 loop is CASSLGQGWNTGELFF. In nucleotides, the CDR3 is TGTGCCAGCAGCTTGGGACAGGGTTGGAACACCGGGGAGCTGTTTTTT.